These 25 T cell receptor beta chains were all obtained from the same sample, sequenced in a study of shared clonotypes between healthy human individuals. The repertoire was sequenced with immunoSEQ multiplex PCR; TCRdb's copy has only in-frame clones and lacks some. Here the sample spans nearly 500,000 clones, approximately 80% being singletons. Sequenced material: PBMCs. These receptors all stem from a woman aged 40-49 years in good health. Some clones in this sample may be carry-over from other donors' samples.

A remark on this clone: Different DNA sequences within this sample yield the same CDR3. V is TRBV6-1 and J is TRBJ1-5; 8 bases align to TRBD1. Germline CDR1 is MNHNS and CDR2 is SASEGT. This CDR3 has 14 amino acids. V gave up 6 bases and J gave up 2 bases; unmatched junction bases: 3. The CDR3 nucleotides are TGTGCCAGCAGCGACAGGGGCGGCAATCAGCCCCAGCATTTT. Protein: CASSDRGGNQPQHF.

Only one count was recorded for this clone. The chain combines TRBV5-4 with TRBJ2-5, with D hard to call. V shed 0 bases and J shed 5 bases, with 8 bases lying between them. This CDR3 contains 13 residues. Germline CDR1 SGHNT, CDR2 YYREEE (reference sequence). CDR3 amino acids: CASSLEGWETQYF. CDR3 in DNA: TGTGCCAGCAGCTTGGAGGGTTGGGAGACCCAGTACTTC.

V gene TRBV4-1 combines with J gene TRBJ2-1, with D tentatively TRBD1 or TRBD2 (6 bases each). V was shortened by 1 base and J by 9 bases, with 13 bases between the two germline ends. Germline CDR1 and CDR2: MGHRA and YSYEKL. This CDR3 comprises 14 residues. The CDR3 bases are TGCGCCAGCAGCCAAGCGCTGGGGGGCGGTGAGCAGTTCTTC. The encoded protein is CASSQALGGGEQFF.

The rearrangement joins TRBV10-1 to TRBJ2-3; D uncertain. Trimming stripped 8 bases from V and 7 bases from J, with 10 bases between. Germline V gene lookup returns CDR1 WNHNN and CDR2 SYGVQD (reference sequence). CDR3 length: 11 amino acids. CDR3 DNA sequence: TGCGCCAGCTTCGGGCGCTATACGCAGTATTTT. This sequence encodes CASFGRYTQYF.

This clone appeared a single time. This chain links TRBV5-1 with TRBJ2-1; D might be TRBD2 (6 bases). Trimming pared 3 bases from V and 7 bases from J, leaving 14 bases between. This CDR3 comprises 14 residues. The germline gives CDR1 SGHRS, CDR2 YFSETQ. The CDR3 loop reads CASSWQSSENEQFF. CDR3 in DNA: TGCGCCAGCAGCTGGCAATCTAGCGAAAATGAGCAGTTCTTC.

The chain employs TRBV7-2 and TRBJ2-3; D gene unclear. This CDR3 has 14 residues. Germline V lookup: CDR1 SGHTA, CDR2 FQGNSA. Trimming removed 1 base at V and 8 bases at J, with 13 bases between. CDR3 bases: TGTGCCAGCAGCTTAGGGAGTAGAACGACTACGCAGTATTTT. It is translated as CASSLGSRTTTQYF.

This clone was detected only once. V usage is TRBV6-5 and J usage is TRBJ2-7, with TRBD1 matching over 7 bases. Trimming at V came to 8 bases and at J to 6 bases, leaving 13 bases not matched to a gene. Germline values: CDR1 MNHEY, CDR2 SVGAGI. The CDR3 has 14 amino acids. Here the CDR3 DNA reads TGTGCCAGCGGACCCGGGACAGAAGGATGCGAGCAGTACTTC. This gives the protein CASGPGTEGCEQYF.

CDR3 sequence: CASSPTRTGVGGEQFF. The CDR3 region has the DNA TGTGCCAGCAGCCCGACTCGGACGGGAGTGGGGGGTGAGCAGTTCTTC. The chain is built from TRBV7-6 and TRBJ2-1; perhaps TRBD2 as D (6 bases). The V end lost 5 bases, the J end lost 9 bases, and 23 bases lay between the germline ends. Germline CDR1 and CDR2: SGHVS and FNYEAQ. There are 16 residues in the CDR3.

Concerning this clone itself: At one end, the junction sequence differs from germline, possibly due to a read error. This CDR3 is also generated by other DNA sequences in the sample. This chain joins TRBV7-2 and TRBJ2-6, with a weak D call TRBD2 (6 bases). This CDR3 has 17 residues. Germline CDR1 is SGHTA and CDR2 is FQGNSA. The chain's CDR3 is CASSQDPGTSGANVLTF. The DNA for the CDR3 is TGCGCCAGCAGCCAAGATCCAGGGACTTCTGGGGCCAACGTCCTGACTTTC.

About this clone: Germline is not matched at one junction end, which may reflect a read error. The chain uses TRBV7-8 and TRBJ2-7; 8 bases match TRBD1. The length of the CDR3 is 15 residues. The germline gives CDR1 SGHVS, CDR2 FQNEAQ. CDR3 sequence: CASSLSRGRPIEQCF. CDR3 DNA sequence: TGTGCCAGCAGCTTATCCAGGGGGCGGCCAATCGAGCAGTGCTTC.

The CDR3 sequence: CASRLRGTGFLEQYF. CDR3 nucleotides: TGTGCCAGCAGACTCCGAGGGACAGGGTTTCTCGAGCAGTACTTC. V gene TRBV28 combines with J gene TRBJ2-7; 9 nucleotides align to TRBD1. The germline V gene encodes CDR1 MDHEN and CDR2 SYDVKM. V was clipped by 6 bases and J by 6 bases; unmatched bases: 12. This CDR3 is 15 amino acids long.

The V call is TRBV7-9, the J call TRBJ1-1, with a possible D match to TRBD1 (6 bases). The CDR3 runs to 13 residues. The germline V gene encodes CDR1 SEHNR and CDR2 FQNEAQ (reference sequence). Trimming pared 5 bases from V and 4 bases from J, leaving 11 bases between. CDR3 nucleotides: TGTGCCAGCAGCCTACAGGGTAGCACTGAAGCTTTCTTT. It specifies CASSLQGSTEAFF.

The V call is TRBV5-1, the J call TRBJ1-2; TRBD1 aligns across 7 bases. Germline V gene data show CDR1 as SGHRS and CDR2 as YFSETQ. This CDR3 has 14 residues. Germline trimming cut 4 bases from V and 7 bases from J; bases unmatched to any gene: 10. The CDR3 sequence: CASSPEGTVAGYTF. For the CDR3, the DNA is TGCGCCAGCAGCCCGGAGGGGACAGTTGCTGGCTACACCTTC.

A single count supports this clone. This rearrangement joins TRBV4-3 to TRBJ2-7, with TRBD2 matching 11 bases. The length of the CDR3 is 14 residues. CDR1 and CDR2 from the germline V gene are LGHNA and YSLEER. Trimming cost V 2 bases and J 5 bases; bases outside gene matches: 2. The CDR3 protein is CASSQTGLADEQYF. The CDR3 nucleotides are TGCGCCAGCAGCCAAACGGGACTAGCGGACGAGCAGTACTTC.

This clone was found once. The junction and the germline gene differ at one end; a read error may be behind it. The chain couples TRBV29-1 to TRBJ1-2, with 8 bases that match TRBD1. The CDR3 extends over 11 amino acids. The germline V gene has CDR1 SQVTM and CDR2 ANQGSEA. CDR3 in amino acids: CSVEDGGQAFF. The CDR3 DNA reads TGCAGCGTTGAAGATGGGGGACAGGCTTTCTTC.

V usage is TRBV19 and J usage is TRBJ2-7; possible D gene TRBD1, 5 bases. CDR1 and CDR2 from the germline V gene are LNHDA and SQIVND (reference sequence). CDR3 length: 15 residues. Trimming pared 3 bases from V and 2 bases from J, leaving 14 bases between. CDR3 in amino acids: CASSILGQATYEQYF. DNA of the CDR3: TGTGCCAGTAGTATTTTGGGGCAGGCTACCTACGAGCAGTACTTC.

The chain employs TRBV10-3 and TRBJ2-7; 11 bases align to TRBD2. The CDR3 sequence is 15 residues long. Germline CDR1 is ENHRY and CDR2 is SYGVKD. V dropped 0 bases and J dropped 4; count of bases not matched to a gene: 2. CDR3 sequence (DNA): TGTGCCATCAGTGAGTCGACTAGCGGGATTTACGAGCAGTACTTC. It specifies CAISESTSGIYEQYF.

This clone was seen a handful of times. The V call is TRBV27, the J call TRBJ2-3, with a possible D match to TRBD2 (5 bases). The CDR3 consists of 15 residues. Germline assignment: CDR1 MNHEY and CDR2 SMNVEV (reference sequence). Trimming removed 3 bases at V and 9 bases at J, with 19 bases between. The CDR3 loop is CASSFNNQVGETQYF. CDR3 nucleotides: TGTGCCAGCAGTTTTAATAACCAGGTGGGAGAGACGCAGTATTTT.

The chain couples TRBV29-1 to TRBJ2-3, with D possibly being TRBD2 (6 bases). V lost 2 bases to trimming and J lost 2 bases, with 29 bases between them. Germline values: CDR1 SQVTM, CDR2 ANQGSEA. The CDR3 is 20 amino acids. The CDR3 loop is CSVENQLFQEAGRDTDTQYF. The CDR3 bases are TGCAGCGTTGAAAATCAGCTATTCCAAGAAGCGGGCCGTGACACAGATACGCAGTATTTT.

This chain joins TRBV7-3 and TRBJ2-3; 9 positions agree with TRBD2. There are 21 residues in the CDR3. CDR1 is SGHTA and CDR2 is FQGTGA in the germline V gene. The trim removed 5 bases at V and 0 bases at J, leaving 21 bases unmatched. The CDR3 nucleotides are TGTGCCAGCAGCCCCTTTGGGGTAGCGGGAGCCTACCTTTCTAGCACAGATACGCAGTATTTT. Its protein is CASSPFGVAGAYLSSTDTQYF.

This clone was recorded a few times. Here the CDR3 DNA reads TGCGCCAGCAGCTTTCTGGGGACAAGCACAGATACGCAGTATTTT. Translating it yields CASSFLGTSTDTQYF. The rearrangement links TRBV5-1 to TRBJ2-3, with D perhaps matching TRBD1 (6 bases). Germline V gives CDR1 SGHRS, CDR2 YFSETQ. CDR3 length equals 15 residues. The V and J ends lost 2 bases and 0 bases respectively, with 10 bases between them.

On this clone itself: A far larger clone is only one base removed, so a read error is likely. The CDR3 region has the DNA TGTGCCAGCAGTCGAACAGAGAACACTAAAGCTTTCTTT. It specifies CASSRTENTKAFF. The genes are TRBV6-6 and TRBJ1-1; D gene ambiguous. The germline gives CDR1 MNHNY, CDR2 SVGAGI (reference sequence). This CDR3 has 13 amino acids.

This sequence joins TRBV10-1 and TRBJ2-7; 14 nucleotides align to TRBD2. With 8 bases clipped from V and 3 bases from J, the junction kept 15 bases outside the gene matches. Germline V gene sequence: CDR1 WNHNN, CDR2 SYGVQD (reference sequence). The CDR3 length is 18 residues. For the CDR3, the DNA is TGCGCCAGCCAAACACCGGGACTAGCGGGAGAGAGAAGCTACGAGCAGTACTTC. This gives the protein CASQTPGLAGERSYEQYF.

J is TRBJ1-1 and V is TRBV6-4; no definite D call. The CDR3 is 14 amino acids. V was cut by 6 bases and J by 4 bases, with 15 bases left in between. Germline values: CDR1 MRHNA, CDR2 SNTAGT. Here the CDR3 reads CASRADRAGTEAFF. CDR3 coding DNA: TGTGCCAGCAGGGCCGACCGTGCGGGCACTGAAGCTTTCTTT.

Concerning this clone: This sequence is one base from a far larger clone and is likely a read error. The V and J genes are TRBV2 and TRBJ2-7; 12 bases fit TRBD2. The CDR3 totals 14 residues. Germline V lookup: CDR1 SNHLY, CDR2 FYNNEI. V gave up 10 bases and J gave up 4 bases; unmatched junction bases: 8. CDR3 amino acids: CANSWTSGTYEQYF. CDR3 DNA sequence: TGTGCCAACAGCTGGACTAGCGGGACTTACGAGCAGTACTTC.